Below, 9 T cell receptor beta chains from the same sample are listed, as sequenced in a study of blood T cell repertoires in COVID-19. TCRdb keeps only in-frame clones here, not all; method: immunoSEQ multiplex PCR. The sample carries 290,000 or so clones, almost 90% recorded once. Sequencing input: PBMCs or T cells enriched from blood (not recorded which). The receptors originated from a woman in her late teens or twenties with acute COVID-19.

V usage is TRBV6-2 or TRBV6-3 and J usage is TRBJ2-2; D is ambiguous. Trimming left V 2 bases short and J 1 base short, with 5 bases between. This CDR3 is 14 amino acids long. The V gene's germline CDR1 is MNHEY and CDR2 SVGEGT. CDR3 coding DNA: TGTGCCAGCAGTTACGGCGGGAACACCGGGGAGCTGTTTTTT. Translating gives CASSYGGNTGELFF.

The chain employs TRBV15 and TRBJ2-3; the D is unclear. This CDR3 region has 13 residues. The germline CDR1 and CDR2 sequences are LNHNV and YYDKDF (reference sequence). The germline V and J ends were trimmed by 4 bases and 5 bases, with 10 bases remaining between them. The CDR3 reads CATSTRYRDTQYF. CDR3 nucleotide sequence: TGTGCCACCAGCACAAGATACAGAGATACGCAGTATTTT.

The genes are TRBV18 and TRBJ1-1; 8 bases agree with TRBD1. V gave up 3 bases and J gave up 8 bases; unmatched junction bases: 2. The CDR3 spans 12 residues. Germline CDR1 and CDR2: KGHSH and LQKENI. For the CDR3, the DNA is TGTGCCAGCTCACCTTGGACAGGGGAAGCTTTCTTT. Translation: CASSPWTGEAFF.

The chain joins TRBV2 to TRBJ1-5; D not resolved. This CDR3 spans 15 amino acids. Looked up from germline, CDR1 is SNHLY and CDR2 is FYNNEI. The V end lost 4 bases, the J end lost 0 bases, and 10 bases lay between the germline ends. CDR3 sequence (DNA): TGTGCCAGCAGTGTAGGCGGGAATAGCAATCAGCCCCAGCATTTT. Protein sequence: CASSVGGNSNQPQHF.

The chain combines TRBV5-1 with TRBJ1-1, with 8 bases aligning to TRBD1. V lost 5 bases and J lost 0; bases outside the gene matches: 21. The germline V gene encodes CDR1 SGHRS and CDR2 YFSETQ. CDR3 length: 20 amino acids. The DNA for the CDR3 is TGCGCCAGCAGATACTCCCCTTTGTGGACAGGGCAGGGAATGAACACTGAAGCTTTCTTT. Translation gives CASRYSPLWTGQGMNTEAFF.

The chain uses TRBV29-1 and TRBJ2-1; 9 positions match TRBD1. V was pared by 7 bases and J by 3 bases, with 10 bases of the junction left unmatched. Germline V gene data show CDR1 as SQVTM and CDR2 as ANQGSEA. There are 15 residues in the CDR3. CDR3 nucleotides: TGCAGCGCCACTCTTACGGACAGGGGCTACAATGAGCAGTTCTTC. Protein sequence: CSATLTDRGYNEQFF.

CDR3: CASSSPTGMNTEAFF. The DNA for the CDR3 is TGTGCCAGCAGCTCCCCGACAGGGATGAACACTGAAGCTTTCTTT. The rearrangement joins TRBV7-9 to TRBJ1-1; 7 positions match TRBD1. The junction had 5 bases not matched to a gene; V was cut back by 4 bases and J by 0 bases. This CDR3 has 15 residues. CDR1 is SEHNR and CDR2 is FQNEAQ in the germline V gene (reference sequence).

The chain employs TRBV10-1 and TRBJ2-2; unclear D gene. In germline, CDR1 is WNHNN, CDR2 SYGVQD (reference sequence). This CDR3 region has 17 residues. V lost 3 bases, J lost 3 bases, and 17 bases lay in between. CDR3 bases: TGCGCCAGCAGTGAAATTTGGCTTTACCCCGACACCGGGGAGCTGTTTTTT. Protein: CASSEIWLYPDTGELFF.

The rearrangement links TRBV28 to TRBJ2-3, with 12 nucleotides matching TRBD2. There are 17 residues in the CDR3. With V trimmed by 3 bases and J by 4 bases, 8 bases remained unmatched. CDR1 MDHEN and CDR2 SYDVKM come from the germline V gene. CDR3 region: CASSLTTLAGGPDTQYF. DNA for the CDR3: TGTGCCAGCAGTTTGACGACACTAGCGGGAGGACCAGATACGCAGTATTTT.